This T cell receptor (beta chain) was captured by sequencing in a study of T cell repertoires in cytomegalovirus infection. Study findings and constraints: Carriage of CMV together with the relevant HLA was identifiable through cumulative public TCR beta family frequency. Clonotypes of TCR beta that were HLA-C-restricted and CMV-specific dominated the ex vivo response.

TCRdb independently ran MiXCR on the reads; one entry per CDR3 protein. The sample gives hundreds of thousands of distinct CDR3 sequences, roughly 30% of which show up once; over 10% is in the top ten. Of note for this clonotype: Its antigen is currently unknown.

The CDR3 contains 15 residues. The germline V gene has CDR1 SGHTA and CDR2 FQGTGA. Trimming pared 1 base from V and 3 bases from J, leaving 11 bases between. The rearrangement joins TRBV7-3 to TRBJ2-3; D is tentatively TRBD1 or TRBD2 (5 bases each). This receptor was identified in a human donor in good health (CMV status not recorded). Some clones in this sample may be carry-over from other donors' samples. The specimen comprised cultured CD8+ T cells from PBMCs, sampled from culture after CMV antigen stimulation. The DNA of the CDR3 is TGTGCCAGCAGCTTAATTGGGGGAGCTACAGATACGCAGTATTTT. As protein: CASSLIGGATDTQYF.